Each of the 2 T cell receptor beta chains below was sequenced from the same sample in a study of T cells in pancreatic ductal adenocarcinoma. Surgery without prior neoadjuvant therapy was the treatment of the selected pancreatic ductal adenocarcinoma patients. The table came from immunoSEQ multiplex PCR; TCRdb's copy has only in-frame clones and leaves some out. Among about 11,000 clones listed, more than 80% were seen once. The sequencing sample was made of PBMCs. These receptors originate from a human donor with pancreatic ductal adenocarcinoma.

This chain joins TRBV5-7 and TRBJ1-5; a possible D gene is TRBD1 (5 bases). TRBV5-7 is an ORF, with its function uncertain. The CDR3 extends over 16 amino acids. V lost 0 bases, J lost 1 base, and 11 bases lay in between. Here the CDR3 reads CASSLEAGLSNQPQHF. CDR3 bases: TGTGCCAGCAGCTTGGAGGCAGGGCTAAGCAATCAGCCCCAGCATTTT.

This clone was observed once. J is TRBJ2-2 and V is TRBV5-1; D is ambiguous. The V gene's germline CDR1 is SGHRS and CDR2 YFSETQ. V was pared by 4 bases and J by 4 bases, with 14 bases between. The CDR3 covers 15 residues. This CDR3 is CASSLETARTGELFF. The CDR3 DNA sequence: TGCGCCAGCAGCCTGGAAACAGCGCGCACCGGGGAGCTGTTTTTT. Full variable domain (rest looked up from reference TRBV5-1 and TRBJ2-2): KAGVTQTPRYLIKTRGQQVTLSCSPISGHRSVSWYQQTPGQGLQFLFEYFSETQRNKGNFPGRFSGRQFSNSRSEMNVSTLELGDSALYLCASSLETARTGELFFGEGSRLTVL.